This T cell receptor beta chain emerged from a study of blood T cells in healthy people across ages (dated by TCRdb to between 2014 and 2017). Turning to the overall study: In model experiments, template switching captured roughly one uniquely barcoded TCR beta cDNA molecule for every two T cells. Using deep sequencing normalized with unique cDNA molecular identifiers, the study measured how TCR beta repertoire diversity changes with age. The donors were split into four age groups: young (average about 15 years), middle-aged (roughly 40), aged (approximately 60) and long-lived (roughly 86). Donors of different ages were randomly distributed across sequencing lanes to avoid experimental bias. The study analyzed two additional independent replicas of 1 million unique cDNA reads from the same blood draw for two donors, one aged 18 to 29 and one aged 80 or older.

Here is what the overall study found, with its caveats: Estimates of total diversity based on one million sequenced T cells were regarded as lower bounds and as underestimates. As age increased, observed TCR beta diversity per million T cells dropped in a roughly linear way, and a significant reduction was already evident by age around 41. Compared with the aged group, more naive CD4+ T cells, fewer expanded clones and increased TCR diversity were shown by the long-lived group, suggesting age selection. Because the CMV infection status of the donors was unknown, age-related changes in expanded clonotypes may potentially have been confounded. Observed TCR beta diversity correlated strongly with the percentage of naive T cells measured by flow cytometry. Because profiling used bulk unsorted PBMCs, naive and antigen-experienced compartments could not be compared conclusively.

V is cut back by 3 bases and J by 6 bases, with 4 bases in the junction unmatched. CDR1 and CDR2 (SGHTA, FQGNSA) derive from the germline V gene. From cysteine to phenylalanine, the CDR3 is 16 amino acids long. The DNA shown is the 48-base CDR3, in frame from base 1. The approximately 40 donors, aged about 6 to 95 years, were systemically healthy Caucasian individuals from Russia. Approximately 9.7 milliliters of peripheral blood were drawn from each donor into EDTA-treated Vacutainer tubes. PBMCs were isolated by Ficoll-Paque density-gradient centrifugation, with at least 6 million obtained per sample. Trizol reagent was used to extract total RNA from the PBMCs, yielding at least 5.5 micrograms per sample. Naive CD45RAhigh/CD27high T cell percentages were measured by flow cytometry on a PBMC aliquot from every donor. As concerns this clonotype: It has no known antigen specificity. Base qualities are not at hand, and no much larger clone is one base apart.

The method was 5' RACE. The listed sequencing device is Illumina HiSeq 2500. A second PCR of roughly 6 to 12 cycles was performed with a sample-barcoded 5' primer and a J-beta primer mix. A template-switch 5' adaptor carrying 12 random nucleotides introduced a unique molecular identifier onto each TCR beta cDNA molecule. Each sample yielded at least 3 million CDR3-containing paired-end reads. First-strand cDNA was synthesized from all RNA with the Mint cDNA synthesis kit, primed by a TRBC-specific oligonucleotide. Following uracil-DNA glycosylase treatment, a first 18-cycle PCR with universal primers M1SS and BC2_uni_R was performed on all cDNA. The original methods were these. For normalization, 1 million high-quality reads were randomly selected from each sample, with every read carrying a distinct molecular identifier. Instead of being binned into consensus sequences, reads with shared molecular identifiers were discarded. CDR3 identification, clonotype clustering and error correction used MiTCR with a Q25 quality threshold and the strictest error-elimination algorithm. A nonparametric unseen species model using Euler transformation provided a lower-bound estimate of total TCR beta diversity. TCRdb reprocessing: public reads trimmed at Q25 with fastp, clones called with MiXCR, in-frame beta chains kept. Entries that share a CDR3 protein sequence are merged under the most common genes and DNA. For this entry, the V and J calls and clone size follow TCRdb and not the study's own pipeline. The table for this sample lists fewer than 1 million distinct CDR3 sequences; about 42% of them were counted only once. The top ten hold roughly 19% of the sample.

The sequence was obtained from a man between 60 and 75 years old in good health. The rearranged chain carries TRBV7-2 and TRBJ2-6; TRBD2 matches 11 bases in the middle. The sample comprised blood. The CDR3 sequence is CASSLLAGGSANVLTF. The DNA sequence reads TGTGCCAGCAGCTTGCTAGCGGGGGGCTCGGCCAACGTCCTGACTTTC.